These 14 T cell receptor beta chains originate from one sample sequenced in a study of graft-versus-host responses after intestinal transplantation. The antigens these receptors bind are not known. This table comes from immunoSEQ multiplex PCR, and its TCRdb copy is limited to in-frame clones, with some not included. Of fewer than 55,000 clones in the sample, 85% to 95% were seen once. This specimen consisted of unstimulated CD8+ T cells sorted from spleen or lymph node cells, obtained before transplant. The receptors stem from a human donor who was the organ donor for an intestinal transplant.

This clone was seen only once. The CDR3 coding sequence is TGTGCCAGCAGTTTATTTTTAGGGACAGGGCCCTATGGCTACACCTTC. Protein product: CASSLFLGTGPYGYTF. The chain recombines TRBV6-5 with TRBJ1-2; 9 bases are a match to TRBD1. J lost 4 bases, V lost 4 bases, and 10 bases had no gene match. Germline values: CDR1 MNHEY, CDR2 SVGAGI. There are 16 residues in the CDR3.

The gene calls are TRBV11-2 and TRBJ1-2; no definite D call. Germline CDR1 and CDR2: SGHAT and FQNNGV. The CDR3 totals 13 residues. Deletions cut 6 bases from V and 4 bases from J, with 12 bases between. The CDR3 is CASSYDTIYGYTF. The CDR3 coding sequence is TGTGCCAGCAGTTATGACACCATCTATGGCTACACCTTC.

The chain has TRBV29-1 and TRBJ1-2; TRBD1 matches at 8 bases. Trimming removed 6 bases from V and 5 bases from J; junction bases left unmatched: 2. The CDR3 sequence is 11 residues long. From germline, CDR1 is SQVTM and CDR2 ANQGSEA. CDR3 region: CSVDRVYGYTF. CDR3 nucleotide sequence: TGCAGCGTGGACAGGGTTTATGGCTACACCTTC.

V gene TRBV28 combines with J gene TRBJ2-2; weak D call: TRBD2 (5 bases). Per the germline V gene, CDR1 is MDHEN and CDR2 is SYDVKM. This CDR3 has 14 residues. V lost 2 bases and J 6 bases, leaving 10 bases between the germline ends. The CDR3 spells CASSLKLAAGELFF. For the CDR3, the DNA is TGTGCCAGCAGTTTAAAGCTAGCCGCCGGGGAGCTGTTTTTT.

V is TRBV7-9 and J is TRBJ1-1, with a possible D match to TRBD1 (5 bases). From germline, CDR1 is SEHNR and CDR2 FQNEAQ (reference sequence). The ends were cut back, 1 base at V and 0 bases at J, with 12 bases in the middle. The CDR3 runs to 16 residues. The CDR3 coding sequence is TGTGCCAGCAGCTTAGTTTCGGGGGTCATGAACACTGAAGCTTTCTTT. Its protein is CASSLVSGVMNTEAFF. The full variable domain, in which reference TRBV7-9 and TRBJ1-1 provide the parts outside the CDR3, is DTGVSQNPRHKITKRGQNVTFRCDPISEHNRLYWYRQTLGQGPEFLTYFQNEAQLEKSRLLSDRFSAERPKGSFSTLEIQRTEQGDSAMYLCASSLVSGVMNTEAFFGQGTRLTVV.

V usage is TRBV29-1 and J usage is TRBJ2-5; 9 bases are a match to TRBD1. The better agreement between TRBJ2-7 and the DNA end casts doubt on the J call. Per the germline V gene, CDR1 is SQVTM and CDR2 is ANQGSEA. This CDR3 spans 15 amino acids. CDR3 amino acids: CSVEETGGMPYEQYF. The CDR3 DNA reads as TGCAGCGTTGAAGAGACAGGGGGAATGCCCTACGAGCAGTACTTC.

V gene TRBV5-1 combines with J gene TRBJ2-5, with 9 bases aligning to TRBD1. The end of the DNA is better explained by TRBJ2-7, so the J call may be wrong. Germline lookup yields CDR1 SGHRS and CDR2 YFSETQ. The CDR3 covers 16 residues. The CDR3 sequence: CASSFGQGRRSYEQYF. The CDR3 DNA follows: TGCGCCAGCAGCTTTGGACAGGGGCGGAGGTCCTACGAGCAGTACTTC.

As regards this clone: Since the CDR3 does not end with the conserved phenylalanine or tryptophan, this likely comes from a read error. This sequence joins TRBV6-6 and TRBJ1-2; TRBD1 is a possible D gene (5 bases). CDR1 is MNHNY, CDR2 SVGAGI, per germline (reference sequence). With 4 bases removed from V and 3 bases from J, the gap between germline ends came to 12 bases. The CDR3 sequence is 14 residues long. The CDR3 nucleotides are TGTGCCAGCAGTTCGTCCCAGGGCTACTATGGCTACACCCTC. This gives the protein CASSSSQGYYGYTL.

The chain combines TRBV25-1 with TRBJ2-2, with TRBD1 as a possible D gene (6 bases). The CDR3 covers 18 residues. Trimming took off 0 bases at V and 3 bases at J, with 17 bases between the two ends. Germline lookup yields CDR1 MGHDK and CDR2 SYGVNS. This chain's CDR3 is CASSEYAHREGDTGELFF. DNA of the CDR3: TGTGCCAGCAGTGAATATGCCCACAGGGAAGGGGACACCGGGGAGCTGTTTTTT.

The chain has TRBV7-2 and TRBJ2-7; 9 positions agree with TRBD1. The CDR3 covers 15 residues. Germline loops: CDR1 SGHTA, CDR2 FQGNSA. V gave up 2 bases and J gave up 7 bases; unmatched junction bases: 9. The CDR3 sequence: CASSLTTGGVWEQYF. For the CDR3, the DNA is TGTGCCAGCAGCTTAACGACAGGGGGAGTATGGGAGCAGTACTTC.

The V and J genes are TRBV6-5 and TRBJ1-1; D gene ambiguous. The germline CDR1 and CDR2 sequences are MNHEY and SVGAGI. V was shortened by 6 bases and J by 5 bases, with 10 bases between the two germline ends. The CDR3 runs 12 residues. This chain's CDR3 is CASSQFGTEAFF. CDR3 DNA sequence: TGTGCCAGCAGCCAGTTTGGGACTGAAGCTTTCTTT.

This chain links TRBV7-3 with TRBJ1-1, with no clear D. Between the trimmed V and J ends, which lost 5 bases and 3 bases, there was a span of 10 bases. CDR1 and CDR2 (germline): SGHTA, FQGTGA. The CDR3 totals 13 residues. CDR3 nucleotide sequence: TGTGCCAGCAGCGTGTATCAAGACACTGAAGCTTTCTTT. This gives the protein CASSVYQDTEAFF.

The V and J genes are TRBV27 and TRBJ1-1; perhaps TRBD1 as D (5 bases). The germline CDR1 and CDR2 sequences are MNHEY and SMNVEV (reference sequence). There are 17 residues in the CDR3. Trimming took off 5 bases at V and 1 base at J, with 20 bases between the two ends. The CDR3 is CASSAYSSDRANTEAFF. The CDR3 bases are TGTGCCAGCAGTGCCTACTCATCTGACAGAGCGAACACTGAAGCTTTCTTT.

The chain employs TRBV7-9 and TRBJ2-1; 9 bases are shared with TRBD1. V was clipped by 6 bases and J by 5 bases; unmatched bases: 17. The CDR3 contains 18 residues. Per germline, CDR1 SEHNR and CDR2 FQNEAQ (reference sequence). The CDR3 nucleotides read TGTGCCAGCAGGTCCCCCGGCGGGACAGGGACCCGCAACAATGAGCAGTTCTTC. This encodes CASRSPGGTGTRNNEQFF.